Presented here are 22 T cell receptor beta chains from one specimen sequenced in a study of shared clonotypes between healthy human individuals. The assay was immunoSEQ multiplex PCR, and TCRdb's table has in-frame clones only and misses some. The sample contains around 1 million clones, more than 75% of which appear only once. Sequencing was carried out using memory CD4+ T cells sorted from blood. Documented subset: CD45RA-negative fraction. The origin of the receptors is a man aged 18 to 29 in good health.

This sequence joins TRBV2 and TRBJ2-1; a weak D match, TRBD2 (5 bases). Trimming took off 4 bases at V and 2 bases at J, with 12 bases between the two ends. This CDR3 is built from 15 residues. Germline V gene data show CDR1 as SNHLY and CDR2 as FYNNEI. The CDR3 loop is CASSGTSPTYNEQFF. Here the CDR3 DNA reads TGTGCCAGCAGTGGAACTAGTCCCACCTACAATGAGCAGTTCTTC.

The J gene is TRBJ1-2, the V gene TRBV6-1; D possibly corresponds to TRBD1 (6 bases). This CDR3 is 15 amino acids long. Germline loops: CDR1 MNHNS, CDR2 SASEGT. Trimming took 6 bases from V and 4 from J, leaving 18 bases between them. The CDR3 sequence is CASRDTGGGAYGYTF. CDR3 in DNA: TGTGCCAGCAGGGACACCGGAGGGGGAGCCTATGGCTACACCTTC.

The J gene is TRBJ1-1, the V gene TRBV28; D unclear. Germline V gene data show CDR1 as MDHEN and CDR2 as SYDVKM. V gave up 2 bases and J gave up 5 bases, with 6 bases separating them. The length of the CDR3 is 12 residues. DNA for the CDR3: TGTGCCAGCAGTTTACCGCGGACTGAAGCTTTCTTT. Its translation is CASSLPRTEAFF.

The V and J genes are TRBV29-1 and TRBJ2-7; 9 nucleotides agree with TRBD1. The length of the CDR3 is 13 residues. Germline CDR1 SQVTM, CDR2 ANQGSEA. The CDR3: CSAAGQGGNEQYF. The CDR3 DNA follows: TGCAGTGCTGCGGGACAGGGAGGCAACGAGCAGTACTTC.

The sample holds a few counts of this clone. The chain links TRBV6-1 to TRBJ2-3; D gene ambiguous. The length of the CDR3 is 15 residues. The germline CDR1 and CDR2 sequences are MNHNS and SASEGT. Trimming took 8 bases from V and 2 from J, leaving 17 bases between them. In DNA, the CDR3 is TGTGCCAGCCGAGCTAGAGGCACACACACAGATACGCAGTATTTT. It specifies CASRARGTHTDTQYF.

This clone has a handful of counts. The chain uses TRBV27 and TRBJ2-7; TRBD2 agrees at 7 bases. V lost 0 bases and J lost 2; bases outside the gene matches: 4. Germline V gives CDR1 MNHEY, CDR2 SMNVEV (reference sequence). The CDR3 sequence is 15 residues long. The CDR3 spells CASSLSGRNTYEQYF. Here the CDR3 DNA reads TGTGCCAGCAGTTTATCCGGGAGGAACACCTACGAGCAGTACTTC.

This clone was counted many times. This rearrangement joins TRBV6-5 to TRBJ2-2, with D maybe TRBD2 (6 bases). Germline CDR1 MNHEY, CDR2 SVGAGI. This CDR3 comprises 14 residues. Trimming shortened V by 7 bases and J by 3 bases, and 12 bases separated the two germline ends. CDR3 region: CASNLAYDTGELFF. CDR3 coding DNA: TGTGCCAGCAATCTAGCGTATGACACCGGGGAGCTGTTTTTT.

This sequence joins TRBV6-1 and TRBJ1-1; D perhaps matches TRBD1 (6 bases). This CDR3 is 14 amino acids long. V lost 5 bases and J 3 bases, leaving 13 bases between the germline ends. Germline lookup yields CDR1 MNHNS and CDR2 SASEGT. The CDR3, as DNA: TGTGCCAGCAGTCGAACGGGGGGCTACACTGAAGCTTTCTTT. Its protein product is CASSRTGGYTEAFF.

This clone was counted a few times. The V and J genes are TRBV9 and TRBJ1-1; 9 bases are a match to TRBD1. CDR1 SGDLS and CDR2 YYNGEE come from the germline V gene. This CDR3 comprises 14 residues. V was pared by 4 bases and J by 4 bases, with 5 bases of the junction left unmatched. The CDR3, as DNA: TGTGCCAGCAGCTACACAGGGGGCTCCACTGAAGCTTTCTTT. It yields the protein CASSYTGGSTEAFF.

This chain joins TRBV30 and TRBJ1-1; 11 positions agree with TRBD1. Trimming cost V 8 bases and J 5 bases; bases outside gene matches: 4. CDR1 GTSNPN and CDR2 SVGIG come from the germline V gene (reference sequence). There are 12 residues in the CDR3. In DNA form, the CDR3 reads TGTGCCACGGACAGGGGGCGGACTGAAGCTTTCTTT. Residues: CATDRGRTEAFF.

This clone was counted a few times. At the DNA level, this CDR3 is encoded by other sequences in the same sample as well. The V and J genes are TRBV30 and TRBJ1-5, with D perhaps matching TRBD1 (5 bases). This CDR3 contains 14 residues. Germline V CDR1 and CDR2: GTSNPN, SVGIG (reference sequence). The ends were cut back, 0 bases at V and 5 bases at J, with 11 bases in the middle. The CDR3 loop reads CAWSVRGSYQPQHF. Written as DNA, the CDR3 is TGTGCCTGGAGTGTACGGGGCAGCTATCAGCCCCAGCATTTT. The variable domain in full, completed from reference TRBV30 and TRBJ1-5, reads SQTIHQWPATLVQPVGSPLSLECTVEGTSNPNLYWYRQAAGRGLQLLFYSVGIGQISSEVPQNLSASRPQDRQFILSSKKLLLSDSGFYLCAWSVRGSYQPQHFGDGTRLSIL.

This chain links TRBV1 with TRBJ1-6; the tabulated D call, TRBD1, remains unverified against the DNA. TRBV1 is recorded as a pseudogene. The length of the CDR3 is 15 residues. This CDR3 is CTSSQISGNNSPLHF. CDR3 DNA sequence: TGCACCAGCAGCCAGATATCAGGGAATAATTCACCCCTCCACTTT.

The CDR3 DNA follows: TGTGCCAGCAGCCCCCGCTGGGCCACTGAAGCTTTCTTT. As protein: CASSPRWATEAFF. The rearrangement joins TRBV5-6 to TRBJ1-1, with no clear D. V lost 4 bases and J lost 4, with 11 bases in between. The length of the CDR3 is 13 residues. CDR1 and CDR2 (germline): SGHDT, YYEEEE.

This chain uses TRBV2 with TRBJ2-5; 12 nucleotides agree with TRBD2. V gave up 9 bases and J gave up 5 bases; unmatched junction bases: 7. From germline, CDR1 is SNHLY and CDR2 FYNNEI. This CDR3 region has 14 residues. As DNA, the CDR3 is TGTGCCAGTAAACTAGCGGGGGGCCGGGAGACCCAGTACTTC. Amino acid sequence: CASKLAGGRETQYF.

The rearrangement links TRBV14 to TRBJ1-1; 7 positions agree with TRBD1. Germline values: CDR1 SGHDN, CDR2 FVKESK. This CDR3 contains 19 residues. J was trimmed by 5 bases and V by 0 bases; bases with no gene match: 18. Written as DNA, the CDR3 is TGTGCCAGCAGCCAAGATAGGGGCAGGGGGTTGTTCTGGGTGACTGAAGCTTTCTTT. Its translation is CASSQDRGRGLFWVTEAFF.

This clone was seen a few times. This rearrangement joins TRBV4-2 to TRBJ2-3, with D maybe TRBD2 (6 bases). V shed 4 bases and J shed 2 bases, with 16 bases lying between them. Germline loops: CDR1 LGHNA, CDR2 YNFKEQ. The CDR3 totals 16 residues. CDR3 amino acids: CASSPFVTGDTDTQYF. In nucleotides, the CDR3 is TGTGCCAGCAGCCCCTTCGTAACGGGGGACACAGATACGCAGTATTTT.

In this sample, this clone turned up once. V and J are TRBV4-1 and TRBJ1-5; 7 bases fit TRBD1. Trimming took 3 bases from V and 0 from J; bases not matched to a gene: 8. This CDR3 spans 17 amino acids. Looked up from germline, CDR1 is MGHRA and CDR2 is YSYEKL. CDR3 bases: TGCGCCAGCAGCCACCGGGACAGAAGACTTAGCAATCAGCCCCAGCATTTT. It translates to CASSHRDRRLSNQPQHF.

The chain employs TRBV6-1 and TRBJ2-2; maybe TRBD2 (6 bases). The germline V gene encodes CDR1 MNHNS and CDR2 SASEGT. V lost 5 bases to trimming and J lost 3 bases, with 10 bases between them. This CDR3 region has 14 residues. The CDR3 region has the DNA TGTGCCAGCAGTCCTCTAGCGTACACCGGGGAGCTGTTTTTT. This sequence encodes CASSPLAYTGELFF.

J is TRBJ2-7 and V is TRBV19; 13 positions match TRBD2. This CDR3 is built from 15 residues. The germline V gene has CDR1 LNHDA and CDR2 SQIVND (reference sequence). The J segment lost 1 base and the V segment lost 5 bases, leaving 2 bases of the junction unmatched. CDR3 residues: CASSAGLAGSYEQYF. The CDR3 region has the DNA TGTGCCAGTAGTGCGGGACTAGCGGGATCCTACGAGCAGTACTTC.

Note on this clone: Other DNA sequences in the same sample also yield this CDR3. The V and J genes are TRBV18 and TRBJ2-3, with D possibly TRBD2 on 5 matching bases. CDR1 is KGHSH, CDR2 LQKENI, per germline. The V and J ends lost 3 bases and 1 base respectively, with 8 bases between them. The CDR3 length is 14 residues. CDR3 DNA sequence: TGTGCCAGCTCACCGGGGAGCGGCACAGATACGCAGTATTTT. It is translated as CASSPGSGTDTQYF.

The genes are TRBV6-6 and TRBJ1-2, with D maybe TRBD1 (6 bases). Trimming left V 6 bases short and J 8 bases short, with 16 bases between. The CDR3 is 13 residues long. Germline-derived CDR1 and CDR2 are MNHNY and SVGAGI (reference sequence). The CDR3 protein is CASSSQGMLGYTF. In nucleotides, the CDR3 is TGTGCCAGCAGCTCACAGGGTATGCTGGGCTACACCTTC.

The chain carries TRBV7-9 and TRBJ2-7; TRBD1 might be the D (6 bases). Trimming cost V 3 bases and J 5 bases, with 17 bases left between them. The CDR3 runs 15 residues. The germline V gene encodes CDR1 SEHNR and CDR2 FQNEAQ (reference sequence). The DNA of the CDR3 is TGTGCCAGCAGCTTCTTTGGGACACCGCCTGACGAGCAGTACTTC. Protein sequence: CASSFFGTPPDEQYF.